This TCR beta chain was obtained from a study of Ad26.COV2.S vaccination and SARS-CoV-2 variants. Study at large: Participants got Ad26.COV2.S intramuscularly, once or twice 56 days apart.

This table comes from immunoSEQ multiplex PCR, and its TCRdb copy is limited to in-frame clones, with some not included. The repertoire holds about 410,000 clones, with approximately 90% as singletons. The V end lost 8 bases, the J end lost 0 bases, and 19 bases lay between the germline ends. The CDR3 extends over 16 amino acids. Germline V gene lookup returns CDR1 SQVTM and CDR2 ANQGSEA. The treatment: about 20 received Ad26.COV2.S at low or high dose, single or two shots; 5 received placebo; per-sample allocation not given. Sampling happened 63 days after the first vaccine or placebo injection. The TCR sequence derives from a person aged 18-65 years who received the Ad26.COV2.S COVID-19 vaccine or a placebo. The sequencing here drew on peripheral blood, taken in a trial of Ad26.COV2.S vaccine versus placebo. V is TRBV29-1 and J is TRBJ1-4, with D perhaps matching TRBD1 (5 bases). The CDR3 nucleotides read TGCAGCCGGGACGACCGGAGGATTGCAACTAATGAAAAACTGTTTTTT. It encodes CSRDDRRIATNEKLFF. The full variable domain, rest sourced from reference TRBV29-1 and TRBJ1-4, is SAVISQKPSRDICQRGTSLTIQCQVDSQVTMMFWYRQQPGQSLTLIATANQGSEATYESGFVIDKFPISRPNLTFSTLTVSNMSPEDSSIYLCSRDDRRIATNEKLFFGSGTQLSVL.